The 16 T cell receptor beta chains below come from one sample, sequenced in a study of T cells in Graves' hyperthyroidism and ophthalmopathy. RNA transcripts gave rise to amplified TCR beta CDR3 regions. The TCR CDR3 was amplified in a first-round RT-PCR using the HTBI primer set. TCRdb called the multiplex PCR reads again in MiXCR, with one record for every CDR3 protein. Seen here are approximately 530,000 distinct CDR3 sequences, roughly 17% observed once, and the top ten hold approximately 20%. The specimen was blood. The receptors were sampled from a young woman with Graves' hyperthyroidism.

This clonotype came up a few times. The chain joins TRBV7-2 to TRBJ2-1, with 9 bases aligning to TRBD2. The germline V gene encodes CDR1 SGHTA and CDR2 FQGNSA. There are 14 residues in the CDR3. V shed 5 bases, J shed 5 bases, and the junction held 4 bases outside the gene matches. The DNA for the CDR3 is TGTGCCAGCAGCCCAGCGGGGGGTAACAATGAGCAGTTCTTC. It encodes CASSPAGGNNEQFF.

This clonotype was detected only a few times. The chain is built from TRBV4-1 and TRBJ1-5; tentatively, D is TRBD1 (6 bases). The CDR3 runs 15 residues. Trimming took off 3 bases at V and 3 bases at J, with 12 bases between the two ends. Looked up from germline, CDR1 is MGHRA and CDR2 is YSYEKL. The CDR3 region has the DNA TGCGCCAGCAGCCAGAGGGACACCAACAATCAGCCCCAGCATTTT. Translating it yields CASSQRDTNNQPQHF.

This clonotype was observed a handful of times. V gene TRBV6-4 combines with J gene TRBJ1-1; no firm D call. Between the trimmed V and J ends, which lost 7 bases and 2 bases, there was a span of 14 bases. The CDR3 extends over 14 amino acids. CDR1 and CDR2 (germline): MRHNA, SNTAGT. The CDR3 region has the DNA TGTGCCAGCAACCAAAACCCCAAAAACACTGAAGCTTTCTTT. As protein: CASNQNPKNTEAFF.

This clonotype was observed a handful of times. For the CDR3, the DNA is TGTGCCAGCAGCTTAGTCGGGATTCGCGAAAAACTGTTTTTT. Protein product: CASSLVGIREKLFF. This chain connects TRBV7-2 to TRBJ1-4; D not certain. The V and J ends lost 1 base and 8 bases respectively, with 11 bases between them. CDR1 and CDR2 (germline): SGHTA, FQGNSA. CDR3 length: 14 amino acids.

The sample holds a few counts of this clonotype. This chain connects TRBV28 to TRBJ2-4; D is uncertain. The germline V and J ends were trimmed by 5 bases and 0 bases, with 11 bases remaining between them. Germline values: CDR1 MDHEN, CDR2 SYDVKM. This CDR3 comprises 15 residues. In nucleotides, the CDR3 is TGTGCCAGCAGTCCCCCAGGCATAGCCAAAAACATTCAGTACTTC. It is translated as CASSPPGIAKNIQYF.

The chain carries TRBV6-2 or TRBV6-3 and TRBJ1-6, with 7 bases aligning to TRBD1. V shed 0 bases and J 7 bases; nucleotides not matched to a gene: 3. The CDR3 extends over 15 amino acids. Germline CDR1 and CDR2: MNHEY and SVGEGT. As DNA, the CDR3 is TGTGCCAGCAGTTACTCTAGGACAGGCAATTCACCCCTCCACTTT. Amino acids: CASSYSRTGNSPLHF.

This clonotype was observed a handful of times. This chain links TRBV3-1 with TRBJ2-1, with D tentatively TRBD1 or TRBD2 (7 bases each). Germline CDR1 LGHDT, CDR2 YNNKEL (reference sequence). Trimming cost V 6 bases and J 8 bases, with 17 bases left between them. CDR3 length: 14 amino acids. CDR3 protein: CASRLISGGDEQFF. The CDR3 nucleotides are TGTGCCAGCAGACTTATATCAGGGGGGGATGAGCAGTTCTTC.

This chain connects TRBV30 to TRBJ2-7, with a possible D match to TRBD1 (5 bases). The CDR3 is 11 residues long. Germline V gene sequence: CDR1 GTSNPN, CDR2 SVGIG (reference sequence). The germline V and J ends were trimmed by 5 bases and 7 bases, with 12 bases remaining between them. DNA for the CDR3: TGTGCCTGGGGCAGGGTGTGGGAGCAGTACTTC. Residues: CAWGRVWEQYF.

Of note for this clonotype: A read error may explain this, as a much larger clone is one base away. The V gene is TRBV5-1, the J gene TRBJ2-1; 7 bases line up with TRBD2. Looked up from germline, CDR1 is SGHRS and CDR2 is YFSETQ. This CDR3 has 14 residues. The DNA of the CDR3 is TGCGTCAGCAGCTTTCGCGGACTAGAGGATGAGCAGTTCTTC. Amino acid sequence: CVSSFRGLEDEQFF.

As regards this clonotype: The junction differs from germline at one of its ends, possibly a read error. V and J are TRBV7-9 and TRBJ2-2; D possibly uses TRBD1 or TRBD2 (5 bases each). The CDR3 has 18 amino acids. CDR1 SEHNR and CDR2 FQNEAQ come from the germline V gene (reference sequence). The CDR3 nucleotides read TGTGCCAGCAGCTCCGGGACCCGACACTCAACTAACACCCGGGAGCTGTTTTTT. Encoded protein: CASSSGTRHSTNTRELFF.

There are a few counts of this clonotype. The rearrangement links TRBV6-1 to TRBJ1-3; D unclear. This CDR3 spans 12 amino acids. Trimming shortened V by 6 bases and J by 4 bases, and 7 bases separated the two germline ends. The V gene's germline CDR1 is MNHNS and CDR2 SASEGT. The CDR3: CASRASGNTIYF. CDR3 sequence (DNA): TGTGCCAGCAGGGCCTCGGGAAACACCATATATTTT.

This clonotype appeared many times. CDR3 sequence (DNA): TGTGCCAGCAGGACACCTTGGGGGACAAGATACAATGAGCAGTTCTTC. As protein: CASRTPWGTRYNEQFF. The chain combines TRBV2 with TRBJ2-1; a weak D match, TRBD1 (6 bases). CDR3 length: 16 amino acids. Trimming left V 6 bases short and J 4 bases short, with 19 bases between. Germline CDR1 reads SNHLY; CDR2 reads FYNNEI.

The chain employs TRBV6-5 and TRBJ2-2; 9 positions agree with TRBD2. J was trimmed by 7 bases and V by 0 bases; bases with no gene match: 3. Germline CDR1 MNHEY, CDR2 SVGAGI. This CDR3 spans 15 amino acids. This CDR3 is CASSYSGLAIGELFF. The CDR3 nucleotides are TGTGCCAGCAGTTACTCGGGACTAGCTATCGGGGAGCTGTTTTTT.

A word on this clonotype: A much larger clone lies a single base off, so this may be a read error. CDR3 amino acids: CVSSRPNEQYF. As DNA, the CDR3 is TGTGTCAGCAGCCGACCGAACGAGCAGTACTTC. V is TRBV11-2 and J is TRBJ2-7; D unclear. The CDR3 has 11 residues. Germline loops: CDR1 SGHAT, CDR2 FQNNGV.

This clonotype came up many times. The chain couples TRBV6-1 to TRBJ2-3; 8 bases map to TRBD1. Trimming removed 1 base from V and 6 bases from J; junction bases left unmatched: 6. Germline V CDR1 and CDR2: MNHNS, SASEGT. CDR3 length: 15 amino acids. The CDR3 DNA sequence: TGTGCCAGCAGTGAAGTCAGGGGGCATGGGGATACGCAGTATTTT. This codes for CASSEVRGHGDTQYF.

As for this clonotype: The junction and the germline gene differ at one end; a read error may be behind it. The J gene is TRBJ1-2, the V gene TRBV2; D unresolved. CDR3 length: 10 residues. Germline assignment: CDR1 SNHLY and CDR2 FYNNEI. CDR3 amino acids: CASSREKDNF. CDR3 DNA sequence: TGTGCCAGCAGCCGAGAGAAAGACAACTTC.